The clone carrying this T cell receptor (beta chain) was picked up many times. No antigen is known for it. Among all donors, each was a healthy Caucasian. This sample is part of a study of identical twins. The V gene end was trimmed by 0 bases and the J gene end by 4 bases; junction bases not matched to a gene: 7. CDR3 length equals 16 residues. CDR1 LGHNA and CDR2 YNFKEQ come from the germline V gene. TCRdb ran MiXCR on the 5' RACE reads and lists one entry per CDR3 protein. The sample includes 270,000 or so distinct CDR3 sequences, around 8.3% of them seen just once. Study-wide results and caveats: Where beta out-of-frame sequences were concerned, excess twin sharing was weaker.

The data also belong to a second study, concerning yellow fever vaccine responses in identical twins.

Sequenced: CD8+ T cells sorted from blood. The chain has TRBV4-2 and TRBJ2-3, with 7 nucleotides matching TRBD2. The receptor comes from a woman aged 18-29 years in good health. The CDR3 bases are TGTGCCAGCAGCCAAGAGGGGAGCGGGGAATCAGATACGCAGTATTTT. Translating gives CASSQEGSGESDTQYF.